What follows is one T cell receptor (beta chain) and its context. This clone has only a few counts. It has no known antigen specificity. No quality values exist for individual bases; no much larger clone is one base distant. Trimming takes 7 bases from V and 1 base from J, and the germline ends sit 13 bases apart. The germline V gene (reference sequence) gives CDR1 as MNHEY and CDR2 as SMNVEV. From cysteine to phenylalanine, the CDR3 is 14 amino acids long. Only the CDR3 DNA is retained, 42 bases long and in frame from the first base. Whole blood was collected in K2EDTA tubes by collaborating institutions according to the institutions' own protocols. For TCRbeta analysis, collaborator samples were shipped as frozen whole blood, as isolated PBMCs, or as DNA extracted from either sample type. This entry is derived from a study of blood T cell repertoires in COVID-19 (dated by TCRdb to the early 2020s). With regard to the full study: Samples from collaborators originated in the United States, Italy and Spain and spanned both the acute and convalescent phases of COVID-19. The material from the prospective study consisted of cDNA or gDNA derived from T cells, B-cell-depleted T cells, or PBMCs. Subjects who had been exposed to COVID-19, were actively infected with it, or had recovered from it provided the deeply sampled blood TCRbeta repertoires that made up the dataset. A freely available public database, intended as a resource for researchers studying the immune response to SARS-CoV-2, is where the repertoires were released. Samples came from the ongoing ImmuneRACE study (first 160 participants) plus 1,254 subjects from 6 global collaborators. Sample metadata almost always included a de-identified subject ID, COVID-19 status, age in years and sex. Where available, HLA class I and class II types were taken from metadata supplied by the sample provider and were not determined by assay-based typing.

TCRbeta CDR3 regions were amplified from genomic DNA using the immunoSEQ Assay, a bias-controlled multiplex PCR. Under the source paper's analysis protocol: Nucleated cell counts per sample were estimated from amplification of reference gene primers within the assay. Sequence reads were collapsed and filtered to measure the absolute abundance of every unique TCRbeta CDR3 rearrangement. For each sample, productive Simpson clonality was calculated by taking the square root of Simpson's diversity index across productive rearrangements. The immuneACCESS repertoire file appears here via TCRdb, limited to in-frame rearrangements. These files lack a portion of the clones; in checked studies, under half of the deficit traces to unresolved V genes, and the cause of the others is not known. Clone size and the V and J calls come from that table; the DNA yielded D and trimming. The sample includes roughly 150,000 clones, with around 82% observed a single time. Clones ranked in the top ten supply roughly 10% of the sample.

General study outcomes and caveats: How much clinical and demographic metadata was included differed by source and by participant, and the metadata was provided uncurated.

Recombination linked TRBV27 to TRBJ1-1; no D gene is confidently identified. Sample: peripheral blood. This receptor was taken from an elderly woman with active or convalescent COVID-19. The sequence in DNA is TGTGCCAGCAAGAAGAGACGGGAGAACACTGAAGCTTTCTTT. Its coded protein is CASKKRRENTEAFF.